These 15 T cell receptor beta chains were sequenced from one sample in a study of beta chain features in type 1 diabetes. No antigen is known for these receptors. The study, taken as a whole, reports: Researchers report that Type 1 diabetes patients had moderately but significantly shorter TCRB CDR3s across all four CD4+ subsets.

Of the isolated RNA, all was reverse transcribed, and so the sequenced material was expressed TCRB transcripts. Sequencing was performed with immunoSEQ multiplex PCR; in TCRdb, only in-frame clones are kept and a portion is missing. The profile shows around 300,000 clones, over 14% of them singletons. The sample consisted of naive CD4+ T cells from blood. The origin of the receptors is a man aged 18 to 29 with type 1 diabetes.

This chain links TRBV4-1 with TRBJ2-7, with D possibly being TRBD1 (6 bases). The V and J ends lost 5 bases and 6 bases respectively, with 20 bases between them. Germline loops: CDR1 MGHRA, CDR2 YSYEKL. The CDR3 sequence is 15 residues long. CDR3 sequence (DNA): TGCGCCAGCAGCAGAGGACAGTCTTCTCCTTCCGAGCAGTACTTC. Protein product: CASSRGQSSPSEQYF.

The genes are TRBV9 and TRBJ2-3; no reliable D call. Germline V gives CDR1 SGDLS, CDR2 YYNGEE. V lost 0 bases and J lost 1, with 6 bases in between. The CDR3 has 14 amino acids. The CDR3: CASSVVSGTDTQYF. CDR3 coding DNA: TGTGCCAGCAGCGTAGTCTCTGGCACAGATACGCAGTATTTT.

Only a few counts were recorded for this clone. The J gene is TRBJ2-3, the V gene TRBV9; possible D gene TRBD2, 7 bases. V was pared by 3 bases and J by 5 bases, with 22 bases between. Per germline, CDR1 SGDLS and CDR2 YYNGEE. The CDR3 covers 17 residues. The CDR3 here is CASSAPSGGPLGDTQYF. In DNA, the CDR3 is TGTGCCAGCAGCGCACCCTCCGGGGGGCCCCTAGGAGATACGCAGTATTTT. Using reference TRBV9 and TRBJ2-3 for the parts outside the CDR3, the full variable domain is DSGVTQTPKHLITATGQRVTLRCSPRSGDLSVYWYQQSLDQGLQFLIQYYNGEERAKGNILERFSAQQFPDLHSELNLSSLELGDSALYFCASSAPSGGPLGDTQYFGPGTRLTVL.

The chain combines TRBV2 with TRBJ2-7, with TRBD1 identical over 8 bases. V gave up 6 bases and J gave up 5 bases; unmatched junction bases: 9. The V gene's germline CDR1 is SNHLY and CDR2 FYNNEI. The CDR3 is 14 amino acids. CDR3 sequence reads: CASRGLRGRHEQYF. In DNA form, the CDR3 reads TGTGCCAGCAGGGGCCTCAGGGGGCGGCACGAGCAGTACTTC.

This clone has only a few counts. This chain joins TRBV5-1 and TRBJ2-7, with D perhaps matching TRBD1 (6 bases). CDR1 and CDR2 (germline): SGHRS, YFSETQ. The CDR3 extends over 17 amino acids. Trimming removed 0 bases from V and 2 bases from J, with 18 bases in between. CDR3 in DNA: TGCGCCAGCAGCTTGGGGCCCTACAGGGCAACCACCTACGAGCAGTACTTC. Translation: CASSLGPYRATTYEQYF.

The chain combines TRBV6-6 with TRBJ2-7, with TRBD1 identical over 9 bases. The CDR3 has 16 residues. Losses at the gene ends were 7 bases for V and 5 bases for J; bases not matched to a gene: 15. Germline V gene data show CDR1 as MNHNY and CDR2 as SVGAGI (reference sequence). The CDR3 bases are TGTGCCAGCACCCTCAACCCGGGACAGGGAAAGGACGAGCAGTACTTC. Protein sequence: CASTLNPGQGKDEQYF.

This chain joins TRBV29-1 and TRBJ1-3, with D uncertain. V was clipped by 0 bases and J by 4 bases, with 16 bases between them. Germline V gene lookup returns CDR1 SQVTM and CDR2 ANQGSEA. The length of the CDR3 is 16 residues. CDR3 loop: CSVEDRGKKEGNTIYF. CDR3 nucleotide sequence: TGCAGCGTTGAAGATCGAGGGAAGAAAGAGGGAAACACCATATATTTT.

The chain joins TRBV27 to TRBJ2-5, with TRBD2 matching over 11 bases. Per germline, CDR1 MNHEY and CDR2 SMNVEV (reference sequence). This CDR3 has 17 residues. Losses at the gene ends were 5 bases for V and 4 bases for J; bases not matched to a gene: 12. The CDR3 protein is CASSPNLAGGALETQYF. The CDR3 region has the DNA TGTGCCAGCAGTCCGAATCTAGCGGGAGGTGCTTTAGAGACCCAGTACTTC.

The gene calls are TRBV5-4 and TRBJ2-2; maybe TRBD2 (5 bases). CDR1 and CDR2 (germline): SGHNT, YYREEE (reference sequence). Trimming left V 4 bases short and J 2 bases short, with 12 bases between. This CDR3 region has 15 residues. The CDR3 DNA follows: TGTGCCAGCAGCATTGGGAGAGTAAACACCGGGGAGCTGTTTTTT. As protein: CASSIGRVNTGELFF.

The V and J genes are TRBV28 and TRBJ2-7, with TRBD1 matching over 7 bases. Germline CDR1 reads MDHEN; CDR2 reads SYDVKM. The length of the CDR3 is 14 residues. After removal of 5 bases from V and 4 bases from J, the junction contained 8 bases not matched to a gene. CDR3 protein: CASSPGDSKYEQYF. The CDR3 DNA is TGTGCCAGCAGTCCTGGGGACAGCAAATACGAGCAGTACTTC. Supplemented by reference TRBV28 and TRBJ2-7, the full variable domain reads DVKVTQSSRYLVKRTGEKVFLECVQDMDHENMFWYRQDPGLGLRLIYFSYDVKMKEKGDIPEGYSVSREKKERFSLILESASTNQTSMYLCASSPGDSKYEQYFGPGTRLTVT.

J is TRBJ2-1 and V is TRBV30; TRBD1 agrees at 7 bases. The CDR3 has 12 amino acids. Germline loops: CDR1 GTSNPN, CDR2 SVGIG (reference sequence). The V gene end was trimmed by 4 bases and the J gene end by 8 bases; junction bases not matched to a gene: 5. This chain's CDR3 is CAWNRGRDEQFF. The DNA of the CDR3 is TGTGCCTGGAACAGGGGAAGAGATGAGCAGTTCTTC.

This clone showed up just a few times. The J gene is TRBJ2-5, the V gene TRBV7-6; D is unresolved. The CDR3 runs 12 residues. Trimming removed 1 base from V and 9 bases from J, with 9 bases in between. CDR1 and CDR2 from the germline V gene are SGHVS and FNYEAQ. CDR3 residues: CASSLDRMAQYF. CDR3 DNA: TGTGCCAGCAGCTTAGACAGAATGGCCCAGTACTTC.

The V gene is TRBV6-1, the J gene TRBJ1-2, with 8 bases identical to TRBD1. The CDR3 loop spans 14 amino acids. Trimming cost V 6 bases and J 2 bases; bases outside gene matches: 5. Germline V CDR1 and CDR2: MNHNS, SASEGT. CDR3 bases: TGTGCCAGCAGGGACAGGGAGGGAAACTATGGCTACACCTTC. As protein: CASRDREGNYGYTF.

J is TRBJ1-2 and V is TRBV25-1; TRBD1 is a possible D gene (6 bases). Deletions cut 2 bases from V and 3 bases from J, with 13 bases between. Germline-derived CDR1 and CDR2 are MGHDK and SYGVNS. The CDR3 is 15 amino acids. The CDR3 protein is CASSERTALHYGYTF. In DNA form, the CDR3 reads TGTGCCAGCAGTGAACGGACAGCCTTGCACTATGGCTACACCTTC.

This clone was picked up a small number of times. The chain employs TRBV5-6 and TRBJ2-2; TRBD1 matches at 8 bases. From germline, CDR1 is SGHDT and CDR2 YYEEEE. The CDR3 extends over 15 amino acids. J gave up 6 bases and V 1 base, and 5 bases lay outside the gene matches. CDR3 nucleotides: TGTGCCAGCAGCTTGAGGCGGACAGGGTCCGGGGAGCTGTTTTTT. Amino acids: CASSLRRTGSGELFF.